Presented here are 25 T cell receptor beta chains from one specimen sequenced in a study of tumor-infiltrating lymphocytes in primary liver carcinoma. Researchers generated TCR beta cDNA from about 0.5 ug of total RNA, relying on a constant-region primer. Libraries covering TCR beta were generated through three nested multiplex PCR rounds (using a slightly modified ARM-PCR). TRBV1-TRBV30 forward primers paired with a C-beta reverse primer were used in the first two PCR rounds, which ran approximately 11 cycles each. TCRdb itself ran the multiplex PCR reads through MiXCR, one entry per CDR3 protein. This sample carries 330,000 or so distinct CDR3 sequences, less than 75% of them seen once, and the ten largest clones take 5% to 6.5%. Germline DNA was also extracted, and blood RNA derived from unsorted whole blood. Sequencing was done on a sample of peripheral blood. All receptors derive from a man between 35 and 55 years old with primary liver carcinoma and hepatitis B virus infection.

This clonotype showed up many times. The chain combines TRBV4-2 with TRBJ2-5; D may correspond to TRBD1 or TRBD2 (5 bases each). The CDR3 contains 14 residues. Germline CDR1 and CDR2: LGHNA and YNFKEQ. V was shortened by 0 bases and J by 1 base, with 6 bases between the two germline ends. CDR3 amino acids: CASSQEGTQETQYF. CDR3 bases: TGTGCCAGCAGCCAAGAGGGGACCCAAGAGACCCAGTACTTC.

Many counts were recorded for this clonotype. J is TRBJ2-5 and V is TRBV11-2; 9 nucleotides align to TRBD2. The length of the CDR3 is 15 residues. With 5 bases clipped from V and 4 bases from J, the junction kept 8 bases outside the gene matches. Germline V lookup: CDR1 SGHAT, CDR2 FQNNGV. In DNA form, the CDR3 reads TGTGCCAGCAGCACCCTAGCGGGAAGAGGAGAGACCCAGTACTTC. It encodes CASSTLAGRGETQYF.

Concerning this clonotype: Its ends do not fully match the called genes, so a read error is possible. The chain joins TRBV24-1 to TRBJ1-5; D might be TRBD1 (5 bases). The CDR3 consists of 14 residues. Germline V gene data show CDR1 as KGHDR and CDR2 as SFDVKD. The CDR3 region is CATSDKGREQPHHF. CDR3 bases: TGTGCCACCAGTGATAAGGGACGCGAACAGCCCCATCATTTT.

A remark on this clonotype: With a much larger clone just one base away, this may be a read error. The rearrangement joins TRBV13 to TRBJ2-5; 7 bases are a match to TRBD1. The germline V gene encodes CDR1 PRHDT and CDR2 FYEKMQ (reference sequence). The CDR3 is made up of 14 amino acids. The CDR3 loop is CASSSTGPQATQYF. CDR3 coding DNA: TGTGCCAGCAGCTCGACAGGGCCACAAGCGACCCAGTACTTC.

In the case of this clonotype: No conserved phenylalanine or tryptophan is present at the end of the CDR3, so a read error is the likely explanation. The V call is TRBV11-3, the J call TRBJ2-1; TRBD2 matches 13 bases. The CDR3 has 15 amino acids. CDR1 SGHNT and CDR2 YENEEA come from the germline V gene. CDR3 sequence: CTSSPGLAGAGEQFL. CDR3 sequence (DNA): TGTACCAGCAGCCCCGGACTAGCGGGAGCGGGTGAGCAGTTCCTC.

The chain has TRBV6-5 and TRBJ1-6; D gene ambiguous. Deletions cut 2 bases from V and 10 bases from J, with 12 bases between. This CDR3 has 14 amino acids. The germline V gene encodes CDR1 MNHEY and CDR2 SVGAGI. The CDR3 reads CASSYDGNSSPLHF. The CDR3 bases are TGTGCCAGCAGTTACGACGGGAACAGCTCACCCCTCCACTTT.

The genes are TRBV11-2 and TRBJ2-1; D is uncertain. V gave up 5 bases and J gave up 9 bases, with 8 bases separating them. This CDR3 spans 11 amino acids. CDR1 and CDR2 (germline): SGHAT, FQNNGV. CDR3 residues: CASSTAREQFF. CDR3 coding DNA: TGTGCCAGCAGCACGGCTCGTGAGCAGTTCTTC.

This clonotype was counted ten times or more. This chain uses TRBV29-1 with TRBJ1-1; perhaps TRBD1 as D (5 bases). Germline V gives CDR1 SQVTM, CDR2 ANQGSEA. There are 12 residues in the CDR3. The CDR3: CSPCGGNTEAFF. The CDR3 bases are TGCAGTCCATGCGGGGGGAACACTGAAGCTTTCTTT.

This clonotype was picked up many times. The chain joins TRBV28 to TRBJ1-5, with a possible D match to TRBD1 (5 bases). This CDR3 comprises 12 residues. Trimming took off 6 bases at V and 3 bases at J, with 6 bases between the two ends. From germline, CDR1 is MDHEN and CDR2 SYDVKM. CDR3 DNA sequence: TGTGCCAGCAGGGGGCCCAATCAGCCCCAGCATTTT. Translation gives CASRGPNQPQHF. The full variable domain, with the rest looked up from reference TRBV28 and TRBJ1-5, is DVKVTQSSRYLVKRTGEKVFLECVQDMDHENMFWYRQDPGLGLRLIYFSYDVKMKEKGDIPEGYSVSREKKERFSLILESASTNQTSMYLCASRGPNQPQHFGDGTRLSIL.

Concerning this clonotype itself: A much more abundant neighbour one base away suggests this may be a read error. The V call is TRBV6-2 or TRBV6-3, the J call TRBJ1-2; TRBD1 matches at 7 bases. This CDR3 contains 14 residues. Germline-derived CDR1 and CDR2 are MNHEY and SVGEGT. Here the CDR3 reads CTSSYSGTAYGYTF. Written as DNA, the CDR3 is TGTACCAGCAGTTATTCTGGGACAGCCTATGGCTACACCTTC.

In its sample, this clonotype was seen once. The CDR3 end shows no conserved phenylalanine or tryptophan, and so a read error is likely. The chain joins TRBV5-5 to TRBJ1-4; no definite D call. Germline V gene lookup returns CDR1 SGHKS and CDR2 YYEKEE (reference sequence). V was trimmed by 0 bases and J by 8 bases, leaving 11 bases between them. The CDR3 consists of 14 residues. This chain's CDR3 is CASSLAPGREKLFS. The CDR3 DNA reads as TGTGCCAGCAGCTTGGCCCCCGGGCGCGAAAAACTGTTTTCT.

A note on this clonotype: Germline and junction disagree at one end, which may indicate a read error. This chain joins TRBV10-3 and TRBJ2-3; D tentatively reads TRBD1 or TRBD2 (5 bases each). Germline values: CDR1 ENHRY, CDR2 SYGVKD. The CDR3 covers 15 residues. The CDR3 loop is CVISEPGAITDTQYF. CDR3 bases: TGTGTCATCAGTGAGCCCGGGGCCATCACAGATACGCAGTATTTT.

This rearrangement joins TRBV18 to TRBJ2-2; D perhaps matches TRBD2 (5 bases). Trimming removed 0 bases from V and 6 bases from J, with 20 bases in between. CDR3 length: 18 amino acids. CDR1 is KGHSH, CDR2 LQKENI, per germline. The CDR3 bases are TGTGCCAGCTCACCACCGTTAGTCGAGGGATTTCGTGCCGGGGAGCTGTTTTTT. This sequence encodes CASSPPLVEGFRAGELFF.

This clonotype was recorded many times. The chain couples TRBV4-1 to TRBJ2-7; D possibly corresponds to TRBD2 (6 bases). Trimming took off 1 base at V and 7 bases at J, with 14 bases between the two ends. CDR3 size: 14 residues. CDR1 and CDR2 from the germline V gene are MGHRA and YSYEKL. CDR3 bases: TGCGCCAGCAGCCAAGCTGGAGGGGTAGGGGAGCAGTACTTC. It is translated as CASSQAGGVGEQYF.

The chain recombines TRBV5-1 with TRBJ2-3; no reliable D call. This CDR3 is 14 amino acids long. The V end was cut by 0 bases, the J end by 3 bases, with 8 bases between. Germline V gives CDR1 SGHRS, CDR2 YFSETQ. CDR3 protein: CASSLEGLTDTQYF. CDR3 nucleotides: TGCGCCAGCAGCTTGGAAGGGTTGACAGATACGCAGTATTTT.

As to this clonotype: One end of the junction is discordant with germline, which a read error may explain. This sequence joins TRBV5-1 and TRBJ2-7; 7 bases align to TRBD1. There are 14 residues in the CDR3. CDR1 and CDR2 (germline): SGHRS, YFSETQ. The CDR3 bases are TGCGCCAGCAGCTTGGAGGGACAGATCTACAAGCAGTACTTC. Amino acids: CASSLEGQIYKQYF.

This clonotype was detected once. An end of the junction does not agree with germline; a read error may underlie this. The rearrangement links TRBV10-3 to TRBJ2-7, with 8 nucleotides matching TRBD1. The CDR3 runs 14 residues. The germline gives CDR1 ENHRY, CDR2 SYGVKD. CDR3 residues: CVIRGQGERWEQYF. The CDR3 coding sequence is TGTGTCATCAGAGGACAGGGCGAGCGTTGGGAGCAGTACTTC.

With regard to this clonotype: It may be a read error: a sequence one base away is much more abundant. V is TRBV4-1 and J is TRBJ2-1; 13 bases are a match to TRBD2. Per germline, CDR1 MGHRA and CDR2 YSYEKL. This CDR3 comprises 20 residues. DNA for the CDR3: TGCGTCAGCAGCCAAGATTTAGGACTAGCGGGAGCCCGGGAGGACAATGAGCAGTTCTTC. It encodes CVSSQDLGLAGAREDNEQFF.

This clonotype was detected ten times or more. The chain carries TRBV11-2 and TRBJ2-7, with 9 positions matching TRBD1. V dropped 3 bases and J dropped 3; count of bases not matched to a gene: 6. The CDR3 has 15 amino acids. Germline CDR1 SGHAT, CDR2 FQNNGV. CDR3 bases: TGTGCCAGCAGCTTCGAGGACAGGGGAGGCTACGAGCAGTACTTC. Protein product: CASSFEDRGGYEQYF.

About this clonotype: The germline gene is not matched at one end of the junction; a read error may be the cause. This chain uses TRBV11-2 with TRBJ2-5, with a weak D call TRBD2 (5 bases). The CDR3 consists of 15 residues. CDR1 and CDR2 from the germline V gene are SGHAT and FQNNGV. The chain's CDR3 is CTSSLQQWEWEIQYF. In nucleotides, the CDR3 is TGTACCAGCAGCTTACAACAGTGGGAATGGGAGATCCAGTACTTC.

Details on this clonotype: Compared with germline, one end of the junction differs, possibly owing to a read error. The CDR3 region has the DNA TGTGCCAGCACTAAGACGGGACAGGGAGTCTACAATGAACAGTTCTTC. Encoded protein: CASTKTGQGVYNEQFF. The V and J genes are TRBV11-2 and TRBJ2-1; 9 bases match TRBD1. The CDR3 totals 16 residues. Germline assignment: CDR1 SGHAT and CDR2 FQNNGV.

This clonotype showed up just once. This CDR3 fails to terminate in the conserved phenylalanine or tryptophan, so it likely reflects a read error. The CDR3 nucleotides are TGTGCCAGCAGCTTAGGAGTGGACCCAGATACGCAGTATATT. Amino acids: CASSLGVDPDTQYI. The chain combines TRBV11-2 with TRBJ2-3; D is unresolved. Germline V gene sequence: CDR1 SGHAT, CDR2 FQNNGV. This CDR3 has 14 residues. The V gene lost 1 base and the J gene lost 4 bases, with 9 bases spanning the gap.

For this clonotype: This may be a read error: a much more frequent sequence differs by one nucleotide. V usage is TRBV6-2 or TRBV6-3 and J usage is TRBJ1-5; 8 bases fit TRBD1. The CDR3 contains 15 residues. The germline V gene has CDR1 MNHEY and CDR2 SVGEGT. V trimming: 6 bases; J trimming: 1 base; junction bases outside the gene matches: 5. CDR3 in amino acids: CASRRQGRSNQPQHF. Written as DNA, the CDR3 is TGTGCCAGCAGAAGACAGGGGAGGAGCAATCAGCCCCAGCATTTT.

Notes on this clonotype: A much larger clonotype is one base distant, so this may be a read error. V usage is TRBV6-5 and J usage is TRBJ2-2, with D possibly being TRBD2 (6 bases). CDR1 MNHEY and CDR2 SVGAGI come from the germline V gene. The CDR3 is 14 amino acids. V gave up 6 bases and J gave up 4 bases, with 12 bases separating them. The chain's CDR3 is CASSYSGSTGELFF. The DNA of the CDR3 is TGTGCCAGCAGCTATAGCGGAAGCACCGGGGAGCTGTTTTTT.

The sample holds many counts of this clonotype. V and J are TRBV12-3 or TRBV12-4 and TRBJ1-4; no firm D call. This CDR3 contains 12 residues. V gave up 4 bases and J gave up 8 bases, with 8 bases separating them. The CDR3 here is CASSYGGEKLFF. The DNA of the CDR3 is TGTGCCAGCAGTTATGGAGGGGAAAAACTGTTTTTT.